This TCR beta chain came from a study of regulatory T cells in long-lasting Graves disease. At the level of the study: Persistent Graves' disease denoted over 5 years of antithyroid drugs plus positive TSH receptor antibodies. Points from the study as a whole: Because few samples were included, accuracy may have been lower.

This clonotype was seen more than once but under ten times. Its target is not known. Germline CDR1 and CDR2: ENHRY and SYGVKD. Between the trimmed V and J ends, which lost 3 bases and 1 base, there was a span of 9 bases. This CDR3 is built from 14 residues. Time point noted: persistent/refractory GD, antithyroid drugs over 5 years with positive TRAb. The TCR library used RNA extracted from PBMCs. Assembly of TCR beta libraries relied on iRepertoire HTBI primers together with Arm-PCR of CDR3 regions. Under the authors' procedure: Segment identification across samples yielded 62 TRBV and about 14 TRBJ segments. MiXCR, applied by TCRdb to the multiplex PCR reads, yields one record per CDR3 protein. V and J calls and clone size were set by TCRdb, not the authors. The repertoire holds about 660,000 distinct CDR3 sequences, with about 30% as singletons.

Sample: peripheral blood mononuclear cells (PBMCs), taken when the disease was refractory, from a patient treated with antithyroid drugs. V usage is TRBV10-3 and J usage is TRBJ2-5; a weak D match, TRBD1 (6 bases). This TCR derives from a female donor with Graves disease. Here the CDR3 reads CAISESQGQETQYF. The CDR3 nucleotides read TGTGCCATCAGTGAATCACAGGGCCAAGAGACCCAGTACTTC.